The 3 T cell receptor beta chains below come from one sample, sequenced in a study of cytomegalovirus exposure and HLA in healthy donors. Use of 60 Vbeta and 13 Jbeta primers characterized the PCR. The data were produced by immunoSEQ multiplex PCR, yet TCRdb's version contains in-frame clones alone and is incomplete. The top ten hold less than 10% of the sample, which has 95,000 to 100,000 clones, 70% to 80% seen once. The sequenced sample was PBMCs. The receptors come from a female donor in good health and CMV-seronegative.

The rearrangement joins TRBV6-1 to TRBJ1-5, with 11 positions matching TRBD1. Germline CDR1 is MNHNS and CDR2 is SASEGT. This CDR3 comprises 15 residues. With 7 bases clipped from V and 6 bases from J, the junction kept 8 bases outside the gene matches. This chain's CDR3 is CASTTDRGRFQPQHF. The CDR3 DNA reads TGTGCCAGCACTACGGACAGGGGGCGGTTTCAGCCCCAGCATTTT.

The rearrangement joins TRBV7-3 to TRBJ2-3; D is unresolved. Between the trimmed V and J ends, which lost 3 bases and 1 base, there was a span of 5 bases. CDR3 length: 13 amino acids. CDR1 is SGHTA and CDR2 is FQGTGA in the germline V gene. The CDR3 sequence is CASSFQGTDTQYF. The CDR3 nucleotides are TGTGCCAGCAGCTTTCAGGGCACAGATACGCAGTATTTT. Looking up the rest from reference TRBV7-3 and TRBJ2-3 gives the full variable domain: GAGVSQTPSNKVTEKGKYVELRCDPISGHTALYWYRQSLGQGPEFLIYFQGTGAADDSGLPNDRFFAVRPEGSVSTLKIQRTERGDSAVYLCASSFQGTDTQYFGPGTRLTVL.

The CDR3 loop is CASRHRGGREQYF. The CDR3 nucleotides read TGTGCCAGCAGGCACAGGGGTGGCAGGGAGCAGTACTTC. The gene calls are TRBV2 and TRBJ2-7; 7 nucleotides align to TRBD1. The CDR3 extends over 13 amino acids. Losses at the gene ends were 6 bases for V and 7 bases for J; bases not matched to a gene: 9. Per the germline V gene, CDR1 is SNHLY and CDR2 is FYNNEI.